These 8 T cell receptor beta chains came from one sample sequenced in a study of blood T cell repertoires in COVID-19. Some clones are missing from TCRdb's copy, which holds only in-frame ones; the method was immunoSEQ multiplex PCR. This repertoire shows tens of thousands of clones, around four fifths found once; its top ten account for roughly 6.7%. The sequencing input was peripheral blood. These receptors all come from a woman aged 45-59 years with active or convalescent COVID-19.

J is TRBJ2-6 and V is TRBV18; D remains ambiguous. The V gene lost 0 bases and the J gene lost 2 bases, with 5 bases spanning the gap. The CDR3 length is 15 residues. Germline CDR1 and CDR2: KGHSH and LQKENI. The CDR3, as DNA: TGTGCCAGCTCACCACCGCCAGCTGGGGCCAACGTCCTGACTTTC. Protein: CASSPPPAGANVLTF.

V and J are TRBV2 and TRBJ2-2; weak D call: TRBD2 (5 bases). CDR3 size: 15 residues. Trimming pared 2 bases from V and 1 base from J, leaving 8 bases between. Germline CDR1 is SNHLY and CDR2 is FYNNEI. The CDR3 sequence is CASSELAGNTGELFF. The CDR3 DNA reads TGTGCCAGCAGTGAACTCGCGGGGAACACCGGGGAGCTGTTTTTT.

Only a few counts were recorded for this clone. V usage is TRBV5-5 and J usage is TRBJ2-1; maybe TRBD2 (6 bases). Germline CDR1 and CDR2: SGHKS and YYEKEE (reference sequence). This CDR3 region has 15 residues. V lost 4 bases and J lost 4, with 15 bases in between. CDR3 amino acids: CASSPLQGGYNEQFF. CDR3 bases: TGTGCCAGCAGCCCGCTGCAGGGAGGATACAATGAGCAGTTCTTC. Together with reference TRBV5-5 and TRBJ2-1, the CDR3 gives the full variable domain: DAGVTQSPTHLIKTRGQQVTLRCSPISGHKSVSWYQQVLGQGPQFIFQYYEKEERGRGNFPDRFSARQFPNYSSELNVNALLLGDSALYLCASSPLQGGYNEQFFGPGTRLTVL.

J is TRBJ2-2 and V is TRBV19, with a possible D match to TRBD1 (6 bases). The CDR3 contains 14 residues. The germline V and J ends were trimmed by 8 bases and 0 bases, with 10 bases remaining between them. The germline V gene has CDR1 LNHDA and CDR2 SQIVND (reference sequence). CDR3 region: CASHRDANTGELFF. CDR3 nucleotide sequence: TGTGCCAGTCACAGGGACGCGAACACCGGGGAGCTGTTTTTT.

J is TRBJ2-7 and V is TRBV12-3 or TRBV12-4, with a weak D call TRBD2 (6 bases). V was clipped by 8 bases and J by 5 bases, with 16 bases between them. The CDR3 is 13 amino acids. In nucleotides, the CDR3 is TGTGCCAGCGGGGTCGGGGGAGGCCACGAGCAGTACTTC. Translation: CASGVGGGHEQYF.

The chain has TRBV18 and TRBJ2-7; 8 nucleotides align to TRBD1. Germline-derived CDR1 and CDR2 are KGHSH and LQKENI. The CDR3 has 16 amino acids. V lost 4 bases and J lost 1; bases outside the gene matches: 9. CDR3 region: CASSLLGTGGSYEQYF. CDR3 sequence (DNA): TGTGCCAGCTCACTCCTAGGGACAGGCGGATCCTACGAGCAGTACTTC.

This clone was seen ten or more times. The V and J genes are TRBV28 and TRBJ1-1; D remains ambiguous. Germline V gene sequence: CDR1 MDHEN, CDR2 SYDVKM. V was trimmed by 5 bases and J by 1 base, leaving 14 bases between them. This CDR3 region has 15 residues. CDR3 loop: CASSVGGLGNTEAFF. The CDR3 DNA follows: TGTGCCAGCAGTGTGGGCGGACTGGGGAACACTGAAGCTTTCTTT.

V and J are TRBV5-1 and TRBJ1-2, with TRBD1 as a possible D gene (5 bases). V lost 4 bases and J 2 bases, leaving 12 bases between the germline ends. This CDR3 is built from 14 residues. CDR1 and CDR2 from the germline V gene are SGHRS and YFSETQ. The DNA for the CDR3 is TGCGCCAGCAGCGGTGGGGGAGGGAACTATGGCTACACCTTC. Protein sequence: CASSGGGGNYGYTF.